A single sample gave rise to the 30 T cell receptor beta chains below, sequenced in a study of T-cell memory formation after mild COVID-19. TCRdb re-called the 5' RACE reads with MiXCR, one entry per CDR3 protein. The data show about 140,000 distinct CDR3 sequences, around 21% seen once. Input material: PBMCs or a T cell subset sorted from them (not recorded which). Every receptor here comes from an adult woman who had mild COVID-19 (a few samples of this study predate the infection). Cell type and time point are not known.

The chain couples TRBV5-6 to TRBJ2-7; no firm D call. The CDR3 covers 14 residues. Germline V gives CDR1 SGHDT, CDR2 YYEEEE. V lost 4 bases and J 3 bases, leaving 14 bases between the germline ends. This CDR3 is CASSNPTRIYEQYV. The CDR3 DNA follows: TGTGCCAGCAGCAACCCCACAAGGATCTACGAGCAGTACGTC.

The chain recombines TRBV20-1 with TRBJ1-2; D not certain. Germline values: CDR1 DFQATT, CDR2 SNEGSKA (reference sequence). Trimming removed 6 bases from V and 2 bases from J, with 13 bases in between. The CDR3 contains 13 residues. The CDR3 reads CSADVVANYGYTF. The CDR3 nucleotides are TGCAGTGCAGACGTGGTTGCGAACTATGGCTACACCTTC.

The rearrangement uses TRBV2 and TRBJ1-1, with a possible D match to TRBD1 (5 bases). Germline V gene data show CDR1 as SNHLY and CDR2 as FYNNEI. The CDR3 runs 11 residues. V lost 6 bases and J 10 bases, leaving 12 bases between the germline ends. The CDR3, as DNA: TGTGCCAGCAGCCCAGCGGGGACAGCTTTCTTT. The encoded protein is CASSPAGTAFF. Combining the CDR3 with reference TRBV2 and TRBJ1-1 gives the whole variable domain EPEVTQTPSHQVTQMGQEVILRCVPISNHLYFYWYRQILGQKVEFLVSFYNNEISEKSEIFDDQFSVERPDGSNFTLKIRSTKLEDSAMYFCASSPAGTAFFGQGTRLTVV.

This clonotype was detected a few times. The V gene is TRBV6-6, the J gene TRBJ1-1; D is possibly TRBD1 (6 bases). Trimming pared 5 bases from V and 8 bases from J, leaving 15 bases between. CDR1 is MNHNY and CDR2 is SVGAGI in the germline V gene (reference sequence). This CDR3 contains 13 residues. For the CDR3, the DNA is TGTGCCAGCAGTCGACTAACAGGGACCGAAGCTTTCTTT. Its translation is CASSRLTGTEAFF.

Many counts were recorded for this clonotype. The V gene is TRBV12-3 or TRBV12-4, the J gene TRBJ2-6, with unresolved D. The CDR3 totals 15 residues. Trimming removed 7 bases at V and 1 base at J, with 11 bases between. The CDR3 DNA sequence: TGTGCCAGCACCCTAACGGAGTCTGGGGCCAACGTCCTGACTTTC. Translation: CASTLTESGANVLTF.

This rearrangement joins TRBV5-1 to TRBJ2-3; 7 nucleotides align to TRBD1. Germline values: CDR1 SGHRS, CDR2 YFSETQ. This CDR3 contains 14 residues. With 3 bases clipped from V and 5 bases from J, the junction kept 6 bases outside the gene matches. CDR3 residues: CASSSPNRGDTQYF. The CDR3 region has the DNA TGCGCCAGCAGCTCGCCTAACAGGGGAGATACGCAGTATTTT.

This clonotype was seen many times. The chain carries TRBV12-3 or TRBV12-4 and TRBJ1-1, with D maybe TRBD1 (5 bases). V dropped 3 bases and J dropped 4 bases, with 9 bases sitting between them. CDR3 length: 13 residues. CDR3 nucleotides: TGTGCCAGCAGTTTCCAGGGAGGCACTGAAGCTTTCTTT. The encoded protein is CASSFQGGTEAFF.

The chain couples TRBV4-1 to TRBJ2-5, with D perhaps matching TRBD2 (6 bases). The V end was cut by 3 bases, the J end by 0 bases, with 29 bases between. The CDR3 runs to 21 residues. Germline CDR1 reads MGHRA; CDR2 reads YSYEKL. CDR3 amino acids: CASSHRIDSGTPTPDQETQYF. In DNA, the CDR3 is TGCGCCAGCAGCCACCGCATCGACTCCGGGACTCCAACCCCGGACCAAGAGACCCAGTACTTC.

Only a few counts were recorded for this clonotype. V usage is TRBV20-1 and J usage is TRBJ2-4; 9 positions agree with TRBD1. V trimming: 3 bases; J trimming: 2 bases; junction bases outside the gene matches: 11. The CDR3 is 17 amino acids. Looked up from germline, CDR1 is DFQATT and CDR2 is SNEGSKA (reference sequence). This CDR3 reads CSARDLGDRESKNIQYF. CDR3 nucleotide sequence: TGCAGTGCTAGGGACCTGGGGGACAGGGAGTCCAAAAACATTCAGTACTTC.

The chain has TRBV7-2 and TRBJ1-1; D is uncertain. Germline CDR1 and CDR2: SGHTA and FQGNSA. Trimming took 2 bases from V and 1 from J, leaving 8 bases between them. The CDR3 contains 14 residues. The CDR3 sequence is CASSLLTANTEAFF. The CDR3 nucleotides read TGTGCCAGCAGCTTACTCACAGCGAACACTGAAGCTTTCTTT.

This clonotype occurred a few times. The chain joins TRBV12-3 or TRBV12-4 to TRBJ2-7; 10 bases are a match to TRBD1. There are 14 residues in the CDR3. V lost 7 bases, J lost 3 bases, and 6 bases stayed unmatched. The CDR3 here is CASTGTGVFYEQYF. CDR3 nucleotides: TGTGCCAGCACCGGGACAGGGGTCTTCTACGAGCAGTACTTC.

The chain has TRBV6-5 and TRBJ2-7; weak D call: TRBD2 (5 bases). V lost 5 bases to trimming and J lost 3 bases, with 20 bases between them. This CDR3 has 16 amino acids. Germline CDR1 MNHEY, CDR2 SVGAGI. The chain's CDR3 is CASSPPGAPGNYEQYF. CDR3 DNA sequence: TGTGCCAGCAGTCCCCCCGGCGCCCCGGGGAACTACGAGCAGTACTTC.

The gene calls are TRBV2 and TRBJ2-7; 9 bases are a match to TRBD2. Trimming took 1 base from V and 6 from J; bases not matched to a gene: 7. The CDR3 sequence is 15 residues long. CDR1 and CDR2 (germline): SNHLY, FYNNEI. The CDR3 DNA sequence: TGTGCCAGCAGTGAAGGGGTTAGCGGGGGACCCGAGCAGTACTTC. It yields the protein CASSEGVSGGPEQYF.

This sequence joins TRBV4-1 and TRBJ1-3, with D unclear. The germline V gene encodes CDR1 MGHRA and CDR2 YSYEKL. CDR3 length: 16 residues. V was clipped by 0 bases and J by 7 bases, with 16 bases between them. The CDR3 DNA sequence: TGCGCCAGCAGCCAAGACCGCGGGCCCAGGCGGAACACCATATATTTT. The encoded protein is CASSQDRGPRRNTIYF.

In this sample, this clonotype turned up many times. This chain links TRBV11-1 with TRBJ2-5, with D perhaps TRBD2 (5 bases). Per germline, CDR1 SGHAT and CDR2 FQDESV (reference sequence). The V end lost 5 bases, the J end lost 1 base, and 11 bases lay between the germline ends. This CDR3 is built from 14 residues. The CDR3 nucleotides read TGTGCCAGCAGCCGATCGCGGGCCCAAGAGACCCAGTACTTC. This gives the protein CASSRSRAQETQYF.

V is TRBV5-1 and J is TRBJ1-1; tentatively, D is TRBD1 (6 bases). CDR3 length equals 18 residues. Germline V gives CDR1 SGHRS, CDR2 YFSETQ. The germline V and J ends were trimmed by 4 bases and 0 bases, with 22 bases remaining between them. CDR3: CASSPGQTPFKMNTEAFF. DNA for the CDR3: TGCGCCAGCAGCCCCGGACAGACCCCATTTAAAATGAACACTGAAGCTTTCTTT.

The chain uses TRBV24-1 and TRBJ1-2; TRBD1 aligns across 7 bases. Losses at the gene ends were 1 base for V and 4 bases for J; bases not matched to a gene: 2. CDR1 is KGHDR and CDR2 is SFDVKD in the germline V gene. There are 14 residues in the CDR3. The CDR3 nucleotides are TGTGCCACCAGTGATTTCGACAGGGTCTATGGCTACACCTTC. This gives the protein CATSDFDRVYGYTF.

In this sample, this clonotype turned up a few times. The chain joins TRBV10-3 to TRBJ1-2; no clear D. This CDR3 region has 13 residues. Between the trimmed V and J ends, which lost 6 bases and 3 bases, there was a span of 11 bases. Germline-derived CDR1 and CDR2 are ENHRY and SYGVKD. The CDR3 loop reads CAIRPFEDYGYTF. The CDR3 coding sequence is TGTGCCATCAGGCCCTTTGAGGACTATGGCTACACCTTC.

This clonotype has a handful of counts. The chain is built from TRBV7-3 and TRBJ2-3; 8 bases match TRBD1. Germline CDR1 SGHTA, CDR2 FQGTGA. This CDR3 has 15 amino acids. V was clipped by 5 bases and J by 2 bases; unmatched bases: 6. CDR3 protein: CASSHPGQDTDTQYF. Here the CDR3 DNA reads TGTGCCAGCAGCCATCCGGGACAGGACACAGATACGCAGTATTTT.

This clonotype was seen more than once but under ten times. This chain connects TRBV15 to TRBJ1-1; TRBD1 might be the D (5 bases). Trimming left V 0 bases short and J 4 bases short, with 9 bases between. Germline V gene data show CDR1 as LNHNV and CDR2 as YYDKDF (reference sequence). The CDR3 length is 14 residues. CDR3 loop: CATSRETRGTEAFF. The CDR3 coding sequence is TGTGCCACCAGCAGAGAGACTAGGGGCACTGAAGCTTTCTTT.

This clonotype was recorded a few times. This sequence joins TRBV7-2 and TRBJ2-5; maybe TRBD1 (6 bases). Looked up from germline, CDR1 is SGHTA and CDR2 is FQGNSA. This CDR3 is 19 amino acids long. Trimming left V 4 bases short and J 5 bases short, with 29 bases between. For the CDR3, the DNA is TGTGCCAGCAGCTCGACAGGATGGTTAGTGGGAAAGAAGGGGGAGACCCAGTACTTC. Protein: CASSSTGWLVGKKGETQYF.

This clonotype has a handful of counts. The chain uses TRBV29-1 and TRBJ1-1; D gene unclear. There are 10 residues in the CDR3. Trimming left V 5 bases short and J 8 bases short, with 9 bases between. Germline V gene lookup returns CDR1 SQVTM and CDR2 ANQGSEA. The CDR3 DNA reads as TGCAGCGTTTTGCGAGGCGAAGCTTTCTTT. Its translation: CSVLRGEAFF.

This clonotype has a handful of counts. The chain is built from TRBV7-9 and TRBJ2-3, with 7 bases identical to TRBD1. Looked up from germline, CDR1 is SEHNR and CDR2 is FQNEAQ (reference sequence). CDR3 length: 16 amino acids. The V gene end was trimmed by 5 bases and the J gene end by 6 bases; junction bases not matched to a gene: 14. CDR3 sequence reads: CASSQRQGVNVDTQYF. The CDR3 DNA reads as TGTGCCAGCAGCCAACGACAGGGTGTGAATGTGGATACGCAGTATTTT.

The V gene is TRBV4-3, the J gene TRBJ2-2, with 8 bases aligning to TRBD1. The CDR3 length is 15 residues. Germline V gives CDR1 LGHNA, CDR2 YSLEER. With 6 bases clipped from V and 1 base from J, the junction kept 4 bases outside the gene matches. The CDR3 DNA reads TGCGCCAGCAGTGACAGGGGCGTGAACACCGGGGAGCTGTTTTTT. It specifies CASSDRGVNTGELFF.

This clonotype was counted ten times or more. The chain has TRBV10-2 and TRBJ2-1; the match to TRBD2 covers 10 bases. The CDR3 consists of 17 residues. Trimming cost V 2 bases and J 6 bases; bases outside gene matches: 10. Germline-derived CDR1 and CDR2 are WSHSY and SAAADI. The CDR3 sequence: CASSEPGLASTLNEQFF. The CDR3 coding sequence is TGCGCCAGCAGTGAGCCGGGACTAGCGTCCACACTCAATGAGCAGTTCTTC.

At least ten counts were recorded for this clonotype. The chain combines TRBV6-5 with TRBJ1-2; 8 nucleotides line up with TRBD1. Germline loops: CDR1 MNHEY, CDR2 SVGAGI. This CDR3 contains 13 residues. Losses at the gene ends were 6 bases for V and 5 bases for J; bases not matched to a gene: 5. CDR3 nucleotides: TGTGCCAGCAGGGGCAGGACAGGGTATGGCTACACCTTC. This codes for CASRGRTGYGYTF.

This clonotype was seen many times. This chain connects TRBV24-1 to TRBJ2-1, with D perhaps TRBD1 (6 bases). The V and J ends lost 4 bases and 7 bases respectively, with 16 bases between them. There are 15 residues in the CDR3. Per the germline V gene, CDR1 is KGHDR and CDR2 is SFDVKD. CDR3: CATSDRGTVINEQFF. CDR3 DNA sequence: TGTGCCACCAGTGACAGGGGAACGGTGATTAATGAGCAGTTCTTC.

The rearrangement joins TRBV7-8 to TRBJ2-7; a weak D match, TRBD1 (5 bases). The ends were cut back, 0 bases at V and 0 bases at J, with 9 bases in the middle. The CDR3 contains 15 residues. Germline assignment: CDR1 SGHVS and CDR2 FQNEAQ. CDR3 protein: CASSLAQGLSYEQYF. The DNA of the CDR3 is TGTGCCAGCAGCTTAGCGCAGGGCCTCTCCTACGAGCAGTACTTC. The full variable domain, in which reference TRBV7-8 and TRBJ2-7 provide the parts outside the CDR3, is GAGVSQSPRYKVAKRGQDVALRCDPISGHVSLFWYQQALGQGPEFLTYFQNEAQLDKSGLPSDRFFAERPEGSVSTLKIQRTQQEDSAVYLCASSLAQGLSYEQYFGPGTRLTVT.

The chain combines TRBV4-1 with TRBJ1-4; 7 nucleotides agree with TRBD1. Germline values: CDR1 MGHRA, CDR2 YSYEKL. This CDR3 comprises 17 residues. With 3 bases clipped from V and 3 bases from J, the junction kept 10 bases outside the gene matches. CDR3 amino acids: CASSHWGQISSNEKLFF. The CDR3 bases are TGCGCCAGCAGCCATTGGGGACAGATAAGTTCTAATGAAAAACTGTTTTTT.

This clonotype was observed a few times. The rearrangement joins TRBV9 to TRBJ2-3, with 7 bases aligning to TRBD1. Germline CDR1 SGDLS, CDR2 YYNGEE. The CDR3 runs to 16 residues. The J segment lost 5 bases and the V segment lost 0 bases, leaving 9 bases of the junction unmatched. Here the CDR3 reads CASSVGGTRGKDTQYF. The DNA of the CDR3 is TGTGCCAGCAGCGTAGGAGGCACCAGGGGGAAAGATACGCAGTATTTT.